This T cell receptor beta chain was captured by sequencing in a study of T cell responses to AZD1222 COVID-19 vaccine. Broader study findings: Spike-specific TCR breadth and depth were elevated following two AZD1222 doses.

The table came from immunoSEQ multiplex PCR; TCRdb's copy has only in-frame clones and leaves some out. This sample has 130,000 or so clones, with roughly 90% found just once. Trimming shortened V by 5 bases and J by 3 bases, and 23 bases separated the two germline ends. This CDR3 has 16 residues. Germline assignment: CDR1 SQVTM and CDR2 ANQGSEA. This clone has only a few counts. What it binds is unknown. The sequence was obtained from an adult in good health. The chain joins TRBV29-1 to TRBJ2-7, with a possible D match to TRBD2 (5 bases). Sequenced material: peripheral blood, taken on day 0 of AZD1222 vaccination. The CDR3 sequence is CSVIREEVQPHYEQYF. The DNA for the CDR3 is TGCAGCGTTATTCGCGAGGAGGTGCAACCTCACTACGAGCAGTACTTC.